Below, 21 T cell receptor beta chains from the same sample are listed, as sequenced in a study of control samples from healthy donors and cancer patients. The table came from immunoSEQ multiplex PCR; TCRdb's copy has only in-frame clones and leaves some out. Among approximately 220,000 clones listed, about 95% were seen once. Source material: blood. The receptor set was obtained from a man in his fifties in good health.

The chain combines TRBV27 with TRBJ1-1; the match to TRBD1 covers 10 bases. CDR1 MNHEY and CDR2 SMNVEV come from the germline V gene (reference sequence). The CDR3 is 14 residues long. Germline trimming cut 6 bases from V and 1 base from J; bases unmatched to any gene: 2. CDR3: CASRGQGSNTEAFF. CDR3 nucleotide sequence: TGTGCCAGCAGGGGACAGGGGTCGAACACTGAAGCTTTCTTT.

The chain links TRBV29-1 to TRBJ2-1; D perhaps matches TRBD2 (6 bases). Germline V gene sequence: CDR1 SQVTM, CDR2 ANQGSEA. The length of the CDR3 is 18 residues. The V end was cut by 4 bases, the J end by 3 bases, with 25 bases between. The CDR3, as DNA: TGCAGCGTTGGGGGGGTTAGGACCAGGAGCGCCGGCTACAATGAGCAGTTCTTC. The encoded protein is CSVGGVRTRSAGYNEQFF.

The chain carries TRBV18 and TRBJ1-5; tentatively, D is TRBD1 (5 bases). Per germline, CDR1 KGHSH and CDR2 LQKENI. CDR3 length: 19 residues. The V gene lost 2 bases and the J gene lost 5 bases, with 25 bases spanning the gap. In nucleotides, the CDR3 is TGTGCCAGCTCACCAACCACTCTATTGGGGGGACTAGGGGATCAGCCCCAGCATTTT. Amino acid sequence: CASSPTTLLGGLGDQPQHF.

As DNA, the CDR3 is TGTGCCAGCAGCGTAGGTTCGGGGGAGGCCTACGAGCAGTACTTC. Translation: CASSVGSGEAYEQYF. The chain joins TRBV9 to TRBJ2-7, with TRBD2 as a possible D gene (6 bases). Per the germline V gene, CDR1 is SGDLS and CDR2 is YYNGEE. CDR3 length equals 15 residues. The germline V and J ends were trimmed by 0 bases and 2 bases, with 12 bases remaining between them.

This chain uses TRBV29-1 with TRBJ2-5; D call uncertain. Germline V gene sequence: CDR1 SQVTM, CDR2 ANQGSEA. This CDR3 region has 12 residues. Trimming pared 6 bases from V and 4 bases from J, leaving 12 bases between. The chain's CDR3 is CSVGTDGETQYF. CDR3 bases: TGCAGCGTGGGAACAGACGGAGAGACCCAGTACTTC.

This clone was detected once. The gene calls are TRBV13 and TRBJ1-1; tentative D call: TRBD1 (6 bases). Trimming left V 4 bases short and J 1 base short, with 13 bases between. The germline gives CDR1 PRHDT, CDR2 FYEKMQ (reference sequence). The CDR3 consists of 15 residues. The CDR3 DNA sequence: TGTGCCAGCAGCTCAAGCGAGGACAGGAACACTGAAGCTTTCTTT. Translation: CASSSSEDRNTEAFF.

This clone appeared a few times. This chain joins TRBV28 and TRBJ1-4; TRBD1 matches 7 bases. CDR3 length equals 15 residues. J gave up 3 bases and V 6 bases, and 7 bases lay outside the gene matches. CDR1 MDHEN and CDR2 SYDVKM come from the germline V gene. The CDR3 spells CASSPWGTANEKLFF. DNA of the CDR3: TGTGCCAGCAGCCCCTGGGGGACAGCTAATGAAAAACTGTTTTTT.

V is TRBV11-2 and J is TRBJ1-3; D not certain. Germline lookup yields CDR1 SGHAT and CDR2 FQNNGV. The CDR3 has 14 residues. Trimming took 5 bases from V and 1 from J, leaving 9 bases between them. In DNA, the CDR3 is TGTGCCAGCAGCCCGAGGTTTTCTGGAAACACCATATATTTT. Translation: CASSPRFSGNTIYF.

The V gene is TRBV6-5, the J gene TRBJ2-6; D is ambiguous. The CDR3 has 13 residues. V shed 7 bases and J shed 4 bases, with 8 bases lying between them. In germline, CDR1 is MNHEY, CDR2 SVGAGI. CDR3 residues: CASTTTGANVLTF. CDR3 in DNA: TGTGCCAGCACCACTACAGGGGCCAACGTCCTGACTTTC.

V gene TRBV27 combines with J gene TRBJ2-3; TRBD2 matches at 8 bases. Germline CDR1 MNHEY, CDR2 SMNVEV (reference sequence). This CDR3 has 15 amino acids. V gave up 4 bases and J gave up 2 bases; unmatched junction bases: 5. The DNA for the CDR3 is TGTGCCAGCAGTTGGAAAGCGGGGGTCACAGATACGCAGTATTTT. It translates to CASSWKAGVTDTQYF.

This clone was picked up one time. The chain couples TRBV2 to TRBJ2-1, with D possibly called TRBD1 or TRBD2 (5 bases each). This CDR3 contains 12 residues. Trimming removed 6 bases from V and 7 bases from J, with 10 bases in between. Germline V gene sequence: CDR1 SNHLY, CDR2 FYNNEI. CDR3 residues: CASRTRENEQFF. The CDR3, as DNA: TGTGCCAGCAGGACCAGGGAGAATGAGCAGTTCTTC.

The V and J genes are TRBV5-5 and TRBJ2-3; possibly TRBD2 for D (5 bases). Trimming left V 6 bases short and J 6 bases short, with 17 bases between. The CDR3 is 14 amino acids. Germline CDR1 is SGHKS and CDR2 is YYEKEE (reference sequence). The CDR3, as DNA: TGTGCCAGCACCCGGGGTCCTGGGCCCGATACGCAGTATTTT. It encodes CASTRGPGPDTQYF. The full variable domain, its missing parts supplied by reference TRBV5-5 and TRBJ2-3, is DAGVTQSPTHLIKTRGQQVTLRCSPISGHKSVSWYQQVLGQGPQFIFQYYEKEERGRGNFPDRFSARQFPNYSSELNVNALLLGDSALYLCASTRGPGPDTQYFGPGTRLTVL.

The chain is built from TRBV30 and TRBJ1-5; weak D call: TRBD1 (6 bases). V was trimmed by 3 bases and J by 5 bases, leaving 17 bases between them. This CDR3 region has 15 residues. The V gene's germline CDR1 is GTSNPN and CDR2 SVGIG (reference sequence). The CDR3 is CAWRQGSGCDQPQHF. The CDR3 DNA follows: TGTGCCTGGAGACAGGGATCAGGTTGCGATCAGCCCCAGCATTTT.

This sequence joins TRBV6-5 and TRBJ1-1; D uncertain. Germline lookup yields CDR1 MNHEY and CDR2 SVGAGI. The CDR3 runs 14 residues. V lost 6 bases and J lost 0, with 11 bases in between. The CDR3: CASSRSYMNTEAFF. In DNA, the CDR3 is TGTGCCAGCAGCCGCAGCTACATGAACACTGAAGCTTTCTTT.

The rearrangement joins TRBV6-6 to TRBJ1-1, with 9 bases identical to TRBD1. Germline values: CDR1 MNHNY, CDR2 SVGAGI (reference sequence). The CDR3 spans 18 residues. Losses at the gene ends were 5 bases for V and 0 bases for J; bases not matched to a gene: 13. The CDR3 DNA reads as TGTGCCAGCAGTCACCTACCGGGACAGGGTAACATGAACACTGAAGCTTTCTTT. This encodes CASSHLPGQGNMNTEAFF.

The chain combines TRBV7-9 with TRBJ2-2, with 9 bases identical to TRBD2. The CDR3 is 16 residues long. The V and J ends lost 2 bases and 1 base, in that order; junction bases with no gene match: 2. The germline CDR1 and CDR2 sequences are SEHNR and FQNEAQ (reference sequence). Here the CDR3 reads CASSLSAGGNTGELFF. CDR3 in DNA: TGTGCCAGCAGCTTATCAGCGGGGGGGAACACCGGGGAGCTGTTTTTT.

This rearrangement joins TRBV7-2 to TRBJ1-2, with D perhaps matching TRBD1 (5 bases). This CDR3 is 13 amino acids long. V was clipped by 7 bases and J by 2 bases, with 11 bases between them. Germline V lookup: CDR1 SGHTA, CDR2 FQGNSA. CDR3 sequence: CASTRGPNYGYTF. CDR3 nucleotides: TGTGCCAGCACAAGGGGACCGAACTATGGCTACACCTTC.

This chain joins TRBV7-2 and TRBJ2-3; 8 nucleotides agree with TRBD1. CDR3 length equals 15 residues. V gave up 5 bases and J gave up 2 bases; unmatched junction bases: 6. Germline lookup yields CDR1 SGHTA and CDR2 FQGNSA. The CDR3 loop is CASSPRTGITDTQYF. In DNA form, the CDR3 reads TGTGCCAGCAGCCCGAGGACAGGGATCACAGATACGCAGTATTTT.

The chain uses TRBV5-1 and TRBJ1-1, with no clear D. The CDR3 spans 15 residues. Germline V gives CDR1 SGHRS, CDR2 YFSETQ. The V gene lost 4 bases and the J gene lost 0 bases, with 13 bases spanning the gap. CDR3 protein: CASSPYLGVNTEAFF. The CDR3 nucleotides read TGCGCCAGCAGCCCCTATTTAGGCGTGAACACTGAAGCTTTCTTT.

This clone has a single count. The rearrangement uses TRBV29-1 and TRBJ1-2, with D possibly TRBD1 on 5 matching bases. V dropped 4 bases and J dropped 2 bases, with 14 bases sitting between them. Germline V lookup: CDR1 SQVTM, CDR2 ANQGSEA. This CDR3 region has 14 residues. The CDR3 protein is CSVVRDAGNYGYTF. CDR3 bases: TGCAGCGTTGTGCGGGACGCCGGAAACTATGGCTACACCTTC.

J is TRBJ1-2 and V is TRBV3-1 (or the pseudogene TRBV3-2); TRBD1 aligns across 7 bases. Trimming removed 0 bases from V and 8 bases from J; junction bases left unmatched: 9. The V gene's germline CDR1 is LGHDT and CDR2 YNNKEL (reference sequence). There are 15 residues in the CDR3. CDR3 nucleotide sequence: TGTGCCAGCAGCCAAGAAATCTCAGGGGGGCTCGGCTACACCTTC. It codes for CASSQEISGGLGYTF.